A single sample gave rise to the 32 T cell receptor beta chains below, sequenced in a study of cytomegalovirus exposure and HLA in healthy donors. The PCR had 60 Vbeta and 13 Jbeta primers. Sequenced by immunoSEQ multiplex PCR; TCRdb stores in-frame clones only, minus some. The repertoire includes about 170,000 clones, over 75% of them detected once, and 2% to 2.5% sits in the top ten. Material for sequencing was PBMCs. The source is a male donor in good health and CMV-seronegative.

V usage is TRBV6-1 and J usage is TRBJ2-7; D is unresolved. From germline, CDR1 is MNHNS and CDR2 SASEGT. This CDR3 spans 12 amino acids. V lost 4 bases, J lost 2 bases, and 6 bases lay in between. The CDR3 DNA is TGTGCCAGCAGTGTATCCGCCTACGAGCAGTACTTC. Residues: CASSVSAYEQYF.

The rearrangement joins TRBV4-2 to TRBJ1-1; D not resolved. V shed 4 bases and J shed 1 base, with 10 bases lying between them. The CDR3 covers 14 residues. Germline V gene lookup returns CDR1 LGHNA and CDR2 YNFKEQ. CDR3 coding DNA: TGTGCCAGCAGCCCCGGTGGTGCGAACACTGAAGCTTTCTTT. Its translation: CASSPGGANTEAFF.

This chain uses TRBV6-6 with TRBJ2-7; 8 nucleotides align to TRBD1. With V trimmed by 2 bases and J by 1 base, 7 bases remained unmatched. The CDR3 runs to 16 residues. Germline-derived CDR1 and CDR2 are MNHNY and SVGAGI (reference sequence). CDR3 residues: CASSYTGTGVSYEQYF. CDR3 DNA sequence: TGTGCCAGCAGTTACACCGGGACAGGAGTTTCCTACGAGCAGTACTTC.

The gene calls are TRBV6-1 and TRBJ1-2, with 9 bases identical to TRBD1. From germline, CDR1 is MNHNS and CDR2 SASEGT. This CDR3 has 16 residues. Germline trimming cut 3 bases from V and 7 bases from J; bases unmatched to any gene: 12. The CDR3 is CASSEASGTGSRGYTF. CDR3 DNA: TGTGCCAGCAGTGAGGCATCCGGGACAGGGTCTCGTGGCTACACCTTC.

As DNA, the CDR3 is TGTGCCAGCAGTCCCGGGACAGCGCCTAGTGAGCAGTTCTTC. It translates to CASSPGTAPSEQFF. The chain uses TRBV7-7 and TRBJ2-1; TRBD1 aligns across 7 bases. Germline CDR1 SSHAT, CDR2 FNYEAQ (reference sequence). Germline trimming cut 6 bases from V and 9 bases from J; bases unmatched to any gene: 11. The CDR3 is made up of 14 amino acids.

The chain combines TRBV4-3 with TRBJ2-2; 10 nucleotides line up with TRBD2. Germline loops: CDR1 LGHNA, CDR2 YSLEER. This CDR3 is built from 18 residues. The junction had 14 bases not matched to a gene; V was cut back by 4 bases and J by 6 bases. For the CDR3, the DNA is TGCGCCAGCAGCCCAGTTAGCGGGGGGATTCGGGCGCCCGGGGAGCTGTTTTTT. This encodes CASSPVSGGIRAPGELFF.

This clone was observed a handful of times. V is TRBV15 and J is TRBJ2-7; 8 nucleotides match TRBD1. V was clipped by 5 bases and J by 3 bases; unmatched bases: 9. The CDR3 is 15 residues long. Per the germline V gene, CDR1 is LNHNV and CDR2 is YYDKDF (reference sequence). The CDR3 bases are TGTGCCACCAGCGGAAAACAGGGGGGTTTCTACGAGCAGTACTTC. It is translated as CATSGKQGGFYEQYF. The full variable domain, with the rest looked up from reference TRBV15 and TRBJ2-7, is DAMVIQNPRYQVTQFGKPVTLSCSQTLNHNVMYWYQQKSSQAPKLLFHYYDKDFNNEADTPDNFQSRRPNTSFCFLDIRSPGLGDTAMYLCATSGKQGGFYEQYFGPGTRLTVT.

The rearrangement uses TRBV6-1 and TRBJ1-2; no reliable D call. The germline V gene has CDR1 MNHNS and CDR2 SASEGT. This CDR3 is built from 11 residues. V lost 7 bases, J lost 2 bases, and 5 bases lay in between. As DNA, the CDR3 is TGTGCCAGCACCCAGAACTATGGCTACACCTTC. Residues: CASTQNYGYTF.

This CDR3 reads CASSEWGAGANVLTF. CDR3 in DNA: TGTGCCAGCAGCGAATGGGGAGCTGGGGCCAACGTCCTGACTTTC. The V call is TRBV7-2, the J call TRBJ2-6, with a possible D match to TRBD2 (5 bases). Germline-derived CDR1 and CDR2 are SGHTA and FQGNSA. CDR3 length: 15 residues. Trimming took off 5 bases at V and 2 bases at J, with 10 bases between the two ends.

V gene TRBV29-1 combines with J gene TRBJ2-1; TRBD2 matches at 11 bases. Germline CDR1 reads SQVTM; CDR2 reads ANQGSEA. The CDR3 covers 14 residues. Trimming removed 4 bases from V and 6 bases from J; junction bases left unmatched: 5. CDR3 in amino acids: CSVGPSGGSNEQFF. CDR3 in DNA: TGCAGCGTTGGCCCTAGCGGGGGGTCCAATGAGCAGTTCTTC.

The J gene is TRBJ2-1, the V gene TRBV19, with 8 nucleotides matching TRBD2. CDR1 LNHDA and CDR2 SQIVND come from the germline V gene (reference sequence). This CDR3 has 16 residues. V dropped 5 bases and J dropped 8; count of bases not matched to a gene: 14. The CDR3 here is CASSYAGGSLLDEQFF. CDR3 coding DNA: TGTGCCAGTAGTTATGCGGGGGGAAGCCTTCTTGATGAGCAGTTCTTC.

The V and J genes are TRBV11-2 and TRBJ2-7, with D hard to call. Germline V gene data show CDR1 as SGHAT and CDR2 as FQNNGV. V lost 5 bases to trimming and J lost 4 bases, with 12 bases between them. The CDR3 is 13 amino acids. In DNA form, the CDR3 reads TGTGCCAGCAGCCCCCAACTCCGATACGAGCAGTACTTC. This codes for CASSPQLRYEQYF.

The chain employs TRBV10-3 and TRBJ1-2; no reliable D call. CDR1 is ENHRY, CDR2 SYGVKD, per germline. V was shortened by 2 bases and J by 6 bases, with 10 bases between the two germline ends. This CDR3 is 13 amino acids long. CDR3 loop: CAISEPEVNGYTF. CDR3 coding DNA: TGTGCCATCAGTGAGCCCGAGGTGAATGGCTACACCTTC.

This clone appeared once. The chain has TRBV5-4 and TRBJ1-4, with D perhaps matching TRBD1 (6 bases). The CDR3 length is 16 residues. V dropped 4 bases and J dropped 7 bases, with 20 bases sitting between them. From germline, CDR1 is SGHNT and CDR2 YYREEE (reference sequence). This CDR3 reads CASSPELTGRPEKLFF. The CDR3, as DNA: TGTGCCAGCAGCCCGGAACTGACAGGCAGGCCTGAAAAACTGTTTTTT.

The chain links TRBV25-1 to TRBJ1-5; D possibly corresponds to TRBD1 (5 bases). There are 14 residues in the CDR3. Germline-derived CDR1 and CDR2 are MGHDK and SYGVNS. The germline V and J ends were trimmed by 2 bases and 7 bases, with 12 bases remaining between them. The chain's CDR3 is CASSEEGALQPQHF. CDR3 coding DNA: TGTGCCAGCAGTGAAGAAGGGGCCCTCCAGCCCCAGCATTTT.

This clone has only a few counts. The chain uses TRBV6-1 and TRBJ1-6; 7 nucleotides match TRBD1. The trim removed 8 bases at V and 10 bases at J, leaving 11 bases unmatched. Germline V gene lookup returns CDR1 MNHNS and CDR2 SASEGT. The length of the CDR3 is 14 residues. The CDR3 DNA sequence: TGTGCCAGCCAATCGGGACAGACTTCCTCACCCCTCCACTTT. Residues: CASQSGQTSSPLHF.

The chain carries TRBV19 and TRBJ1-6; perhaps TRBD1 as D (5 bases). The CDR3 loop spans 14 amino acids. Germline V CDR1 and CDR2: LNHDA, SQIVND (reference sequence). The V gene lost 3 bases and the J gene lost 9 bases, with 12 bases spanning the gap. CDR3 coding DNA: TGTGCCAGTAGTATCACGTCCGGGGGTTCACCCCTCCACTTT. Protein product: CASSITSGGSPLHF.

V is TRBV10-2 and J is TRBJ1-3; D unresolved. CDR1 and CDR2 (germline): WSHSY, SAAADI. V was trimmed by 8 bases and J by 0 bases, leaving 11 bases between them. CDR3 length: 14 residues. In DNA form, the CDR3 reads TGCGCCAGCTTTCCCGAGGGCTCTGGAAACACCATATATTTT. Amino acids: CASFPEGSGNTIYF.

The gene calls are TRBV7-9 and TRBJ2-6, with 9 bases aligning to TRBD1. V shed 5 bases, J shed 4 bases, and the junction held 9 bases outside the gene matches. Per the germline V gene, CDR1 is SEHNR and CDR2 is FQNEAQ (reference sequence). The CDR3 totals 17 residues. In nucleotides, the CDR3 is TGTGCCAGCAGCCCGAGGACAGGGGATTCCGGGGCCAACGTCCTGACTTTC. Translated, it gives CASSPRTGDSGANVLTF.

The gene calls are TRBV9 and TRBJ1-1; D perhaps matches TRBD1 (6 bases). The germline gives CDR1 SGDLS, CDR2 YYNGEE. Trimming left V 3 bases short and J 6 bases short, with 15 bases between. The CDR3 spans 14 residues. The CDR3 protein is CASSAQGFNSEAFF. CDR3 DNA sequence: TGTGCCAGCAGCGCACAGGGTTTTAACTCTGAAGCTTTCTTT.

This clone has just one count. The J gene is TRBJ2-3, the V gene TRBV7-2; possible D gene TRBD2, 5 bases. The V and J ends lost 4 bases and 3 bases respectively, with 11 bases between them. The germline V gene has CDR1 SGHTA and CDR2 FQGNSA. This CDR3 comprises 14 residues. CDR3 protein: CASSSSPGTDTQYF. The CDR3 DNA reads TGTGCCAGCAGCTCATCCCCGGGGACAGATACGCAGTATTTT.

V is TRBV6-1 and J is TRBJ1-4; TRBD1 agrees at 7 bases. V gave up 8 bases and J gave up 7 bases; unmatched junction bases: 7. The CDR3 loop spans 13 amino acids. Germline assignment: CDR1 MNHNS and CDR2 SASEGT. The CDR3: CASGQAGFEKLFF. CDR3 sequence (DNA): TGTGCCAGCGGACAGGCAGGGTTTGAAAAACTGTTTTTT.

The chain links TRBV5-1 to TRBJ2-5, with TRBD2 matching 13 bases. Per germline, CDR1 SGHRS and CDR2 YFSETQ. The V gene end was trimmed by 0 bases and the J gene end by 2 bases; junction bases not matched to a gene: 1. The CDR3 runs to 16 residues. The CDR3 DNA follows: TGCGCCAGCAGCTTGGGGGGACTAGCGGGGCAAGAGACCCAGTACTTC. It codes for CASSLGGLAGQETQYF.

V usage is TRBV6-5 and J usage is TRBJ2-5; D gene uncertain. This CDR3 has 11 amino acids. Between the trimmed V and J ends, which lost 5 bases and 4 bases, there was a span of 5 bases. Per germline, CDR1 MNHEY and CDR2 SVGAGI. Here the CDR3 DNA reads TGTGCCAGCAGTGAGCGAGAGACCCAGTACTTC. Translation gives CASSERETQYF.

This clone appeared a single time. The chain has TRBV12-5 and TRBJ1-1; a weak D match, TRBD1 (6 bases). V lost 10 bases, J lost 0 bases, and 24 bases lay in between. Germline-derived CDR1 and CDR2 are LGHNT and FRNRAP. CDR3 size: 17 residues. Here the CDR3 reads CAIPRPPDRNMNTEAFF. As DNA, the CDR3 is TGTGCTATCCCTCGCCCCCCAGACAGGAACATGAACACTGAAGCTTTCTTT.

CDR3 sequence reads: CASSEGGTNTEAFF. The CDR3, as DNA: TGTGCCAGCAGTGAGGGGGGGACGAACACTGAAGCTTTCTTT. The chain is built from TRBV6-1 and TRBJ1-1; the D gene is possibly TRBD1 (5 bases). Between the trimmed V and J ends, which lost 3 bases and 1 base, there was a span of 9 bases. The CDR3 contains 14 residues. The germline V gene has CDR1 MNHNS and CDR2 SASEGT.

The chain carries TRBV29-1 and TRBJ1-5, with D possibly matching TRBD1 (6 bases). The CDR3 runs to 14 residues. The germline CDR1 and CDR2 sequences are SQVTM and ANQGSEA. The V end was cut by 4 bases, the J end by 0 bases, with 10 bases between. The DNA of the CDR3 is TGCAGCGTTGTACAGGGCTATAGCAATCAGCCCCAGCATTTT. Translating gives CSVVQGYSNQPQHF.

Worth noting for this clone: One end of the junction does not line up with germline, which may come from a read error. This rearrangement joins TRBV4-1 to TRBJ1-2, with D tentatively TRBD1 (5 bases). Germline loops: CDR1 MGHRA, CDR2 YSYEKL. This CDR3 has 15 residues. Here the CDR3 reads CASTQYTDGGNGYTF. CDR3 coding DNA: TGCGCCAGCACCCAATATACAGACGGGGGGAATGGCTACACCTTC.

This clone has a handful of counts. V usage is TRBV4-1 and J usage is TRBJ2-2; weak D call: TRBD1 (5 bases). The CDR3 extends over 16 amino acids. V was clipped by 0 bases and J by 4 bases, with 12 bases between them. CDR1 and CDR2 from the germline V gene are MGHRA and YSYEKL. The CDR3 nucleotides are TGCGCCAGCAGCCAAGAAGAAGGGGTGAGCACCGGGGAGCTGTTTTTT. Protein sequence: CASSQEEGVSTGELFF.

The rearrangement uses TRBV5-1 and TRBJ2-2; 7 nucleotides line up with TRBD1. The junction had 14 bases not matched to a gene; V was cut back by 1 base and J by 8 bases. Germline assignment: CDR1 SGHRS and CDR2 YFSETQ. This CDR3 contains 17 residues. CDR3 DNA sequence: TGCGCCAGCAGCTTGCAGACAGGGTCTGGATTTGGTGGGGAGCTGTTTTTT. Translating gives CASSLQTGSGFGGELFF. Using reference TRBV5-1 and TRBJ2-2 for the parts outside the CDR3, the full variable domain is KAGVTQTPRYLIKTRGQQVTLSCSPISGHRSVSWYQQTPGQGLQFLFEYFSETQRNKGNFPGRFSGRQFSNSRSEMNVSTLELGDSALYLCASSLQTGSGFGGELFFGEGSRLTVL.

The chain carries TRBV7-2 and TRBJ2-1, with D tentatively TRBD2 (5 bases). Between the trimmed V and J ends, which lost 4 bases and 1 base, there was a span of 11 bases. The CDR3 is 15 residues long. Germline CDR1 SGHTA, CDR2 FQGNSA. This CDR3 is CASSSDRGSYNEQFF. The CDR3 nucleotides are TGTGCCAGCAGCTCAGACCGGGGATCCTACAATGAGCAGTTCTTC.

This chain connects TRBV7-9 to TRBJ2-4, with D hard to call. Germline CDR1 reads SEHNR; CDR2 reads FQNEAQ (reference sequence). Between the trimmed V and J ends, which lost 5 bases and 7 bases, there was a span of 15 bases. The CDR3 is made up of 14 amino acids. CDR3 residues: CASSLHTGVNIQYF. The CDR3 region has the DNA TGTGCCAGCAGCCTCCACACCGGAGTTAACATTCAGTACTTC. Full variable domain (rest looked up from reference TRBV7-9 and TRBJ2-4): DTGVSQNPRHKITKRGQNVTFRCDPISEHNRLYWYRQTLGQGPEFLTYFQNEAQLEKSRLLSDRFSAERPKGSFSTLEIQRTEQGDSAMYLCASSLHTGVNIQYFGAGTRLSVL.